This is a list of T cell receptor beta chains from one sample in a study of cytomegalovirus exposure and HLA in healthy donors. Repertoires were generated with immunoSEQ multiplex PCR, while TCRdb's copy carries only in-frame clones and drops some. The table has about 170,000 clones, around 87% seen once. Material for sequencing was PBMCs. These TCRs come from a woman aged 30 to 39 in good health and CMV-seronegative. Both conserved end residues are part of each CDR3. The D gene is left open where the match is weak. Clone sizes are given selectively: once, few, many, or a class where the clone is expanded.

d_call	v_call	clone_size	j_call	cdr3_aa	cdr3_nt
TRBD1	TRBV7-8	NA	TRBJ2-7	CASSDRVYEQYF	TGTGCCAGCAGCGACAGGGTTTACGAGCAGTACTTC
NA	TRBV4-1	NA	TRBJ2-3	CASTGGDTQYF	TGCGCCAGCACCGGGGGAGATACGCAGTATTTT
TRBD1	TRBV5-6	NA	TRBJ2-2	CASSLMWGQGFTGELFF	TGTGCCAGCAGCTTGATGTGGGGACAGGGATTCACCGGGGAGCTGTTTTTT
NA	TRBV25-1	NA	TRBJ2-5	CASKFGGGETQYF	TGTGCCAGCAAGTTCGGGGGTGGAGAGACCCAGTACTTC
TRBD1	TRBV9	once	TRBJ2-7	CASSGDRGRPGSDYEQYF	TGTGCCAGCAGCGGGGACAGGGGGCGCCCGGGGTCGGACTACGAGCAGTACTTC
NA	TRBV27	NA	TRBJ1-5	CATGTGNQPQHF	TGTGCCACCGGAACAGGGAATCAGCCCCAGCATTTT
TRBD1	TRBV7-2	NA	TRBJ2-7	CASSSDRGISYEQYF	TGTGCCAGCAGCTCCGACAGGGGAATCTCCTACGAGCAGTACTTC
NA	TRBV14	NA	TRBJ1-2	CASSHRGPVHYGYTF	TGTGCCAGCAGCCACAGGGGACCCGTTCACTATGGCTACACCTTC
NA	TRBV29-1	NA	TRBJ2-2	CSSYEQNTGELFF	TGCAGCTCCTACGAGCAGAACACCGGGGAGCTGTTTTTT
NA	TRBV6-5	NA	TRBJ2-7	CASSYPELHYLYEQYF	TGTGCCAGCAGTTACCCGGAACTCCACTACCTCTACGAGCAGTACTTC
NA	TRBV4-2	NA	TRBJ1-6	CASSFPLGPDNSPLHF	TGTGCCAGCAGCTTCCCCCTGGGGCCCGATAATTCACCCCTCCACTTT
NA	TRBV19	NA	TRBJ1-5	CASSILNQPQHF	TGTGCCAGTAGTATCCTCAATCAGCCCCAGCATTTT
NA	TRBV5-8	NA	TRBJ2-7	CASSHRRRSGSYEQYF	TGTGCCAGCAGCCACCGTCGTAGGTCGGGCTCCTACGAGCAGTACTTC
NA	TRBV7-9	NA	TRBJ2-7	CASRPSGGYDEQYF	TGTGCCAGCAGGCCGTCAGGGGGGTACGACGAGCAGTACTTC
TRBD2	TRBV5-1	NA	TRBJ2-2	CASSSLAGEGGELFF	TGCGCCAGCAGCTCCTTAGCGGGGGAAGGCGGGGAGCTGTTTTTT
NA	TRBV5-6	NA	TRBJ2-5	CASNIQDSQETQYF	TGTGCCAGCAACATACAGGACAGCCAAGAGACCCAGTACTTC
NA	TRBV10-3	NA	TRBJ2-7	CAISDVRYRTYEQYF	TGTGCCATCAGTGATGTCCGATACAGGACCTACGAGCAGTACTTC
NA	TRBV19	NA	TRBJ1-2	CASSPWAGTYGYTF	TGTGCCAGTAGTCCCTGGGCAGGAACCTATGGCTACACCTTC